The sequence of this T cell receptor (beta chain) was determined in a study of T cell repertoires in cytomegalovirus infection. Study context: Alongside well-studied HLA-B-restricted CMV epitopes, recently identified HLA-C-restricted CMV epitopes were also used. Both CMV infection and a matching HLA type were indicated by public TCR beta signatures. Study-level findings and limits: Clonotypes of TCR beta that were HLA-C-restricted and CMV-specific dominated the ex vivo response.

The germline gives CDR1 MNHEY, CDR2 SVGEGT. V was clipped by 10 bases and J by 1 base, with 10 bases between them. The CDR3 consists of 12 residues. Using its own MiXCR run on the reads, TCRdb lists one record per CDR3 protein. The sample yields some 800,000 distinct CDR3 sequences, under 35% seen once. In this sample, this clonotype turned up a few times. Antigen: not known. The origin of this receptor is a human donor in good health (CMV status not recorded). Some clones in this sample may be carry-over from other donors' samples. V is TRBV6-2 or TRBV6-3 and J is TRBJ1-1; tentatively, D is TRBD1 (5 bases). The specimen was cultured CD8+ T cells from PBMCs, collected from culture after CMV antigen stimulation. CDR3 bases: TGTGCCACTTGGAGGGGGAACACTGAAGCTTTCTTT. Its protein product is CATWRGNTEAFF.